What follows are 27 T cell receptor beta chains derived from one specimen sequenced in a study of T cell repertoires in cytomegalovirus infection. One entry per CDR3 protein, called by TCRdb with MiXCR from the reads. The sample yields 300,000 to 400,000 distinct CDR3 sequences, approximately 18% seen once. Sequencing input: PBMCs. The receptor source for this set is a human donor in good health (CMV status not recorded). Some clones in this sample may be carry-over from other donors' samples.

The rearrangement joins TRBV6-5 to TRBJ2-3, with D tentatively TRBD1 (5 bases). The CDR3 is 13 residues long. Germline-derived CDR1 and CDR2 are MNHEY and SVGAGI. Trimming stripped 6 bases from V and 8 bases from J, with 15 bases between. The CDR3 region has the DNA TGTGCCAGCAGCTCCCTCTCCCAGGGTACGCAGTATTTT. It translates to CASSSLSQGTQYF.

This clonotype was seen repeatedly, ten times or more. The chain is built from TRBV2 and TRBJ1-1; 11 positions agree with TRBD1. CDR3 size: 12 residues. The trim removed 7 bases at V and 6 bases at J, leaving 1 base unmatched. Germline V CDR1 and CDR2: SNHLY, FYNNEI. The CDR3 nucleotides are TGTGCCAGCAAGGACAGGGGGCCTGAAGCTTTCTTT. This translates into CASKDRGPEAFF.

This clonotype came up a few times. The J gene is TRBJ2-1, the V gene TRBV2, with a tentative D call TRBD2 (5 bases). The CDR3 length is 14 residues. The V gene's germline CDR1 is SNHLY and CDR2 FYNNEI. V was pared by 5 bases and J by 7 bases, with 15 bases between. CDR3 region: CASSWTSEGNEQFF. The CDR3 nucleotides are TGTGCCAGCAGTTGGACTTCGGAAGGGAATGAGCAGTTCTTC.

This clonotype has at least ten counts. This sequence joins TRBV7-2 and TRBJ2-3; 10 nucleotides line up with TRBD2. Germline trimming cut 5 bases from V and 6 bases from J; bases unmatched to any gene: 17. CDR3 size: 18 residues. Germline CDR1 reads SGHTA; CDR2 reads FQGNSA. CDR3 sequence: CASSARLSGGAAYDTQYF. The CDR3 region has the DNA TGTGCCAGCAGCGCGCGCCTAAGCGGGGGGGCCGCATACGATACGCAGTATTTT.

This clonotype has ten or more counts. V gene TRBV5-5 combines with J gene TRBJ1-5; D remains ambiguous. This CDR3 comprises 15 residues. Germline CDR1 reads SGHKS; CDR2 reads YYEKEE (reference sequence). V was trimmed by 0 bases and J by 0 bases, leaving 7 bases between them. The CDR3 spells CASSLEFNSNQPQHF. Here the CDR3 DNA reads TGTGCCAGCAGCTTGGAGTTTAATAGCAATCAGCCCCAGCATTTT.

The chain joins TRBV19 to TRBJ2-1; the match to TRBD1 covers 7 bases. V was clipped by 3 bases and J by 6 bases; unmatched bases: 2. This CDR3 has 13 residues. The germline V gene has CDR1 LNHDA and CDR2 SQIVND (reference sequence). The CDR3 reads CASSIRQGNEQFF. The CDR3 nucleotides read TGTGCCAGTAGTATTCGACAGGGCAATGAGCAGTTCTTC.

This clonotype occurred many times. The CDR3 reads CASSRASGISDEQYF. DNA of the CDR3: TGCGCCAGCAGCAGGGCTAGCGGGATATCTGACGAGCAGTACTTC. This rearrangement joins TRBV5-1 to TRBJ2-7, with TRBD2 matching 9 bases. Germline CDR1 SGHRS, CDR2 YFSETQ. V lost 4 bases, J lost 5 bases, and 10 bases stayed unmatched. The CDR3 loop spans 15 amino acids.

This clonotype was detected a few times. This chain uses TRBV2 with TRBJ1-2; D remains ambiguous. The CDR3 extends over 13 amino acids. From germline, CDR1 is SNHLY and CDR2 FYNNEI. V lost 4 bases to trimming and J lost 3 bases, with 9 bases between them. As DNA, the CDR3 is TGTGCCAGCAGTGGAGACGGATACTATGGCTACACCTTC. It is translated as CASSGDGYYGYTF.

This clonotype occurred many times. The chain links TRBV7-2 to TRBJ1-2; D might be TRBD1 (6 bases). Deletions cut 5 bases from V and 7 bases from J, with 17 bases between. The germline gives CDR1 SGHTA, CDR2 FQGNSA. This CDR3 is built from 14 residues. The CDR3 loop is CASSPRGGSGGYTF. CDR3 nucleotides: TGTGCCAGCAGCCCCCGAGGGGGGAGTGGTGGCTACACCTTC.

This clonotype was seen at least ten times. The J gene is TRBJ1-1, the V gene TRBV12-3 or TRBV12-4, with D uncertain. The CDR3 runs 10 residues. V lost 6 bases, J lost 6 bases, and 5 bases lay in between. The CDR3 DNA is TGTGCCAGCAGCGGGGCTGAAGCTTTCTTT. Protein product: CASSGAEAFF.

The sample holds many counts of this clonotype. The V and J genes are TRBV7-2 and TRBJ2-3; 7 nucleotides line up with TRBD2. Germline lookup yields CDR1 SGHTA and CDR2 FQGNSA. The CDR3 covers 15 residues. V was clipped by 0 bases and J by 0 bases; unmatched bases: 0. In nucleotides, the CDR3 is TGTGCCAGCAGCTTAGCTAGCGGGAGCACAGATACGCAGTATTTT. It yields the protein CASSLASGSTDTQYF. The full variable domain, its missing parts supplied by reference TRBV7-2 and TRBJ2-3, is GAGVSQSPSNKVTEKGKDVELRCDPISGHTALYWYRQSLGQGLEFLIYFQGNSAPDKSGLPSDRFSAERTGGSVSTLTIQRTQQEDSAVYLCASSLASGSTDTQYFGPGTRLTVL.

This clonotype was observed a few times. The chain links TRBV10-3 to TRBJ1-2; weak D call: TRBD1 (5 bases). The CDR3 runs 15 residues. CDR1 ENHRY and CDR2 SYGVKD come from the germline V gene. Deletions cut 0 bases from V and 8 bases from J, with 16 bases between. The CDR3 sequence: CAISESDGERGGYTF. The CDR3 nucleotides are TGTGCCATCAGTGAGTCGGACGGGGAGAGGGGCGGCTACACCTTC.

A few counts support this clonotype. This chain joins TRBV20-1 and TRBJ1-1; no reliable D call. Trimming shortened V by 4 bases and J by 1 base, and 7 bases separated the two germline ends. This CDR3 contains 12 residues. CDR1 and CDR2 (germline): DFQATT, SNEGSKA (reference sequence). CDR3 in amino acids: CSATEGNTEAFF. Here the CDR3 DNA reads TGCAGTGCTACTGAGGGGAACACTGAAGCTTTCTTT.

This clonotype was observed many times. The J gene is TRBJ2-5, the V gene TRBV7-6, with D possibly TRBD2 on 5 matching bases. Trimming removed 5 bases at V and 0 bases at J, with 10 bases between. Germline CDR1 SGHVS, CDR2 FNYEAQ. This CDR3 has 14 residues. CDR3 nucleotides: TGTGCCAGCAGCCCCGGGGTTGACCAAGAGACCCAGTACTTC. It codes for CASSPGVDQETQYF.

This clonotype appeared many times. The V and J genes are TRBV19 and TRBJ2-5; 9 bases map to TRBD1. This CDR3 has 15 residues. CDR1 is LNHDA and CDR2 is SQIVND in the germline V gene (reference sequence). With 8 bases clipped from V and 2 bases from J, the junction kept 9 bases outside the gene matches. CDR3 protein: CASSPQGATQETQYF. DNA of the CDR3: TGTGCCAGTTCCCCACAGGGGGCAACACAAGAGACCCAGTACTTC.

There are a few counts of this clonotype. The CDR3 protein is CASSLDPGDEQYF. The CDR3 DNA reads as TGCGCCAGCAGCTTGGACCCTGGGGACGAGCAGTACTTC. This chain connects TRBV5-1 to TRBJ2-7; the D is unclear. Trimming took off 0 bases at V and 5 bases at J, with 9 bases between the two ends. CDR3 length: 13 amino acids. Germline V gene sequence: CDR1 SGHRS, CDR2 YFSETQ.

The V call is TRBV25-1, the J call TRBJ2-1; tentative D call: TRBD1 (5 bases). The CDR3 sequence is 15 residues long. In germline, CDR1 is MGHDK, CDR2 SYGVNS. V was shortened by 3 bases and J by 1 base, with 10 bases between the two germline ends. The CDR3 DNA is TGTGCCAGCAGTGATTCAGGGATTTCCTACAATGAGCAGTTCTTC. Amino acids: CASSDSGISYNEQFF.

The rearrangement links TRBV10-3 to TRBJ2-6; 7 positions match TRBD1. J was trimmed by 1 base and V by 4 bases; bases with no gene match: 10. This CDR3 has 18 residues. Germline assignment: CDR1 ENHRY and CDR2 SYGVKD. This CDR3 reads CAISGQGIRLSGANVLTF. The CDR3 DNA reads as TGTGCCATCAGTGGACAGGGAATACGCTTATCTGGGGCCAACGTCCTGACTTTC.

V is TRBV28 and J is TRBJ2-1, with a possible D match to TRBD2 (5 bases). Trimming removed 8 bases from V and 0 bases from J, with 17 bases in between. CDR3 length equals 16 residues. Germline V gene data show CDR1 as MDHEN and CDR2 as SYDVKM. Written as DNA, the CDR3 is TGTGCCAGCTGCCGAACGGGGTCAAGCTCCTACAATGAGCAGTTCTTC. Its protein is CASCRTGSSSYNEQFF.

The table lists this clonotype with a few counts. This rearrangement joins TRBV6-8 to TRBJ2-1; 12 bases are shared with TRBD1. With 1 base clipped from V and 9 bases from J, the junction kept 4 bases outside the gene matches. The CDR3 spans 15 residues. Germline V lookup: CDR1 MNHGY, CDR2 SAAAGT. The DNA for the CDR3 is TGTGCCAGCAGTTACTACGGGACAGGGGGCGTTGAGCAGTTCTTC. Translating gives CASSYYGTGGVEQFF.

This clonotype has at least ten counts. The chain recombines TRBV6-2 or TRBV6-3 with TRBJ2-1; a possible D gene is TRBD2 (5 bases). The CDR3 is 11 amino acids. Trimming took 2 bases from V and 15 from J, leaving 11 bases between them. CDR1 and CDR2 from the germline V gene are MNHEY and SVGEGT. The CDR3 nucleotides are TGTGCCAGCAGTTACCCCCTAGCCACGTTCTTC. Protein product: CASSYPLATFF.

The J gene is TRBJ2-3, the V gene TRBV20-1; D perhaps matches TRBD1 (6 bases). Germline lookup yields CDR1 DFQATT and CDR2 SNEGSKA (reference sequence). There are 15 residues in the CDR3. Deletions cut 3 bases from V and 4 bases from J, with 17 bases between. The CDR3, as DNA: TGCAGTGCTAGGAATTGGGGCAGGGGAGCAGATACGCAGTATTTT. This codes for CSARNWGRGADTQYF.

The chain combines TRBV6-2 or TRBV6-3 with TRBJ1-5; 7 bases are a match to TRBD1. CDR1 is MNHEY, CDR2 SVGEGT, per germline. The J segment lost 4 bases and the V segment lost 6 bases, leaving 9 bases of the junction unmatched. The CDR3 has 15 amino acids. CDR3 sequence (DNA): TGTGCCAGCAGCCCCGCGGGACAGCCGAATCAGCCCCAGCATTTT. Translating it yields CASSPAGQPNQPQHF.

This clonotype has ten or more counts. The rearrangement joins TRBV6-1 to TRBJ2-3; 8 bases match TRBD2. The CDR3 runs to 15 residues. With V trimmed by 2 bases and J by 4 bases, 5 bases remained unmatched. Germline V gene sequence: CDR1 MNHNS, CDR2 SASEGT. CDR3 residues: CASSERAGGADTQYF. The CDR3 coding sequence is TGTGCCAGCAGTGAAAGGGCGGGAGGAGCAGATACGCAGTATTTT.

The CDR3 DNA sequence: TGTGCCACCGGGGATAGGACGGGTAAAAACATTCAGTACTTC. Translating gives CATGDRTGKNIQYF. V and J are TRBV11-2 and TRBJ2-4; tentatively, D is TRBD2 (5 bases). The CDR3 has 14 amino acids. Germline CDR1 is SGHAT and CDR2 is FQNNGV. Trimming shortened V by 10 bases and J by 4 bases, and 17 bases separated the two germline ends.

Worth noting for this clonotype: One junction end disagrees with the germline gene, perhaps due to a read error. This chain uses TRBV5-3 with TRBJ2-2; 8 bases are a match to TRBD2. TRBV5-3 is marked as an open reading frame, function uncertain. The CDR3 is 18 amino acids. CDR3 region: CASSLGLSGGPGTGELFF. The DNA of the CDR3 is TGTGCCAGCAGCTTGGGCTTATCGGGAGGGCCGGGGACCGGGGAGCTGTTTTTT.

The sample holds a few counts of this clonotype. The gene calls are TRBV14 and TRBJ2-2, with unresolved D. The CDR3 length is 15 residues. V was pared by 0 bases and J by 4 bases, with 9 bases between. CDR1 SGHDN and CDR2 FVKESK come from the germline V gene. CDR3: CASSQEQLATGELFF. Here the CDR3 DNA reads TGTGCCAGCAGCCAAGAACAGCTGGCCACCGGGGAGCTGTTTTTT.